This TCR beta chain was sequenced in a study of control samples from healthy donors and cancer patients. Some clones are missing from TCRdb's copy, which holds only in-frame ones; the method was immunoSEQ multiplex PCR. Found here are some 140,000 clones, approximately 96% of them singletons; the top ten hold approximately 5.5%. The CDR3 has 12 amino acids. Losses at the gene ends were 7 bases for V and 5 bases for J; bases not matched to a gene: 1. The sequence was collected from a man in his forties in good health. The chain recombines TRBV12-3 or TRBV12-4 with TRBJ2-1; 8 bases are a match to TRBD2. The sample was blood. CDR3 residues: CASTAGDNEQFF. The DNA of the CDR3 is TGTGCCAGCACAGCGGGGGACAATGAGCAGTTCTTC.